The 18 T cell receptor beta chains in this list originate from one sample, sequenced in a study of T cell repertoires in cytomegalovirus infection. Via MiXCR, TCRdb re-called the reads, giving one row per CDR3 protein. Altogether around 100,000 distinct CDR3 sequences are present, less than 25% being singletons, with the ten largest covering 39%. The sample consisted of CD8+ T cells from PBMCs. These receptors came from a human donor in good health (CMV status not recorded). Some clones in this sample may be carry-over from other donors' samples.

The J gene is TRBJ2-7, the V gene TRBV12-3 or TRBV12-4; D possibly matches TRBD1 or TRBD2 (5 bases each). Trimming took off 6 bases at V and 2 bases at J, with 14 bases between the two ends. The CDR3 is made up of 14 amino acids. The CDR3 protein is CASSFGTATYEQYF. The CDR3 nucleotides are TGTGCCAGCAGCTTCGGGACCGCGACCTACGAGCAGTACTTC.

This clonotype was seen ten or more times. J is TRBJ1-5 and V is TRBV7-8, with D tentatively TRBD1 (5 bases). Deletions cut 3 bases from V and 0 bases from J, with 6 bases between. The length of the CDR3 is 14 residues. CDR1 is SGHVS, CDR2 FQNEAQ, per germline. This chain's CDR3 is CASSLTASNQPQHF. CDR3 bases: TGTGCCAGCAGCTTGACAGCTAGCAATCAGCCCCAGCATTTT. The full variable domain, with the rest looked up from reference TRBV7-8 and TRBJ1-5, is GAGVSQSPRYKVAKRGQDVALRCDPISGHVSLFWYQQALGQGPEFLTYFQNEAQLDKSGLPSDRFFAERPEGSVSTLKIQRTQQEDSAVYLCASSLTASNQPQHFGDGTRLSIL.

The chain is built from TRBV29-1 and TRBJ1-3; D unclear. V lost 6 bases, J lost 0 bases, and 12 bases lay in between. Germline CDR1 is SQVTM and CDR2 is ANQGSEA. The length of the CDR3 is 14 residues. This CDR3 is CSVREGSSGNTIYF. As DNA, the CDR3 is TGCAGCGTCCGGGAGGGCAGCTCTGGAAACACCATATATTTT.

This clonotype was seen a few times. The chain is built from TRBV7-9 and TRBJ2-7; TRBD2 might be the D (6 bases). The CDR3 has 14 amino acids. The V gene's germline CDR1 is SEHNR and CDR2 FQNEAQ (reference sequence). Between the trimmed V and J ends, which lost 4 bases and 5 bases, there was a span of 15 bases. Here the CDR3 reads CASSSPGLWDEQYF. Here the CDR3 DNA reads TGTGCCAGCAGCTCCCCGGGACTTTGGGACGAGCAGTACTTC.

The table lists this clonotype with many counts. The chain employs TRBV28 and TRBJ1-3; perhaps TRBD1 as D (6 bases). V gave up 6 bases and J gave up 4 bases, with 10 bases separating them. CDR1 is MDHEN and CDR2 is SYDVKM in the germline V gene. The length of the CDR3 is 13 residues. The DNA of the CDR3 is TGTGCCAGCAGCGGCGGACAGGGAAACACCATATATTTT. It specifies CASSGGQGNTIYF.

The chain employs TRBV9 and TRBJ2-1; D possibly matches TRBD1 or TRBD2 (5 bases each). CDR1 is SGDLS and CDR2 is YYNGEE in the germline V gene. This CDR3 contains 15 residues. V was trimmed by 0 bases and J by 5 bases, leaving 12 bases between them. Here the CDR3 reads CASSVGGGANNEQFF. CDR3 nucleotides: TGTGCCAGCAGCGTAGGTGGGGGAGCTAACAATGAGCAGTTCTTC.

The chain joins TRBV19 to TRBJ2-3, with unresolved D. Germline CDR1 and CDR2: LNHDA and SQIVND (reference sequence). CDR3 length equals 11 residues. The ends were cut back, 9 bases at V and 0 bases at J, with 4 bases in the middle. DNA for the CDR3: TGTGCCAGCCAAAGCACAGATACGCAGTATTTT. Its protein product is CASQSTDTQYF.

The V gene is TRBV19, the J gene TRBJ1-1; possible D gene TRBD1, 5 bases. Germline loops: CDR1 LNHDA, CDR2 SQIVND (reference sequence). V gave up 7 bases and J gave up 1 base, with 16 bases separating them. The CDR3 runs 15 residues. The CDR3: CASMRSGLWNTEAFF. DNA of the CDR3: TGTGCCAGTATGAGGTCGGGACTCTGGAACACTGAAGCTTTCTTT.

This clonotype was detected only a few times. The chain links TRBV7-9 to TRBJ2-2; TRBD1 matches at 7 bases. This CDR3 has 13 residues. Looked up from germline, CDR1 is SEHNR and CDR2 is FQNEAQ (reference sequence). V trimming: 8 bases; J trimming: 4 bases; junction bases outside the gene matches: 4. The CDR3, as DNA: TGTGCCAGCGAAGGGGGCGGCACCGGGGAGCTGTTTTTT. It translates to CASEGGGTGELFF.

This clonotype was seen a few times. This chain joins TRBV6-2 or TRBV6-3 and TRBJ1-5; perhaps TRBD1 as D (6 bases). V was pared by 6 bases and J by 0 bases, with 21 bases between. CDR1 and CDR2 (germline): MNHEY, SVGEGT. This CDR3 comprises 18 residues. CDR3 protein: CASSYRVAEYSSNQPQHF. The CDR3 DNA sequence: TGTGCCAGCAGCTACAGGGTGGCAGAGTATTCTAGCAATCAGCCCCAGCATTTT.

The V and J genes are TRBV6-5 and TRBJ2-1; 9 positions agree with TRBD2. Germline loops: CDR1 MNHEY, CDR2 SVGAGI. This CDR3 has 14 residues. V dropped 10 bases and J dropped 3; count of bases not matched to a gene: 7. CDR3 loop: CATRLAENYNEQFF. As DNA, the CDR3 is TGTGCCACCCGACTAGCGGAAAACTACAATGAGCAGTTCTTC.

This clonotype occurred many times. The CDR3, as DNA: TGTGCCAGCAGCATCTGGACAGGCAATGAGCAGTTCTTC. Translating gives CASSIWTGNEQFF. The chain has TRBV7-6 and TRBJ2-1; TRBD1 matches 7 bases. The CDR3 is 13 residues long. The V and J ends lost 5 bases and 6 bases, in that order; junction bases with no gene match: 4. CDR1 and CDR2 (germline): SGHVS, FNYEAQ.

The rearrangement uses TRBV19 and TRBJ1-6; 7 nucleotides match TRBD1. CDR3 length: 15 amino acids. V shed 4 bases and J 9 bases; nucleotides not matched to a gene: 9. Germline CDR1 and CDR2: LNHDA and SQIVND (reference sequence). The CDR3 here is CASSTGGTDGSPLHF. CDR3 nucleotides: TGTGCCAGTAGTACTGGCGGGACAGATGGTTCACCCCTCCACTTT.

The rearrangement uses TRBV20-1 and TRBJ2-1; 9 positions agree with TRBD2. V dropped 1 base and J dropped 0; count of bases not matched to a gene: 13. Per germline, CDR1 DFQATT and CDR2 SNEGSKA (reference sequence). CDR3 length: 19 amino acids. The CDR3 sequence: CSARGGGPSGVSSYNEQFF. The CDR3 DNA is TGCAGTGCTAGAGGGGGGGGCCCTAGCGGGGTAAGCTCCTACAATGAGCAGTTCTTC.

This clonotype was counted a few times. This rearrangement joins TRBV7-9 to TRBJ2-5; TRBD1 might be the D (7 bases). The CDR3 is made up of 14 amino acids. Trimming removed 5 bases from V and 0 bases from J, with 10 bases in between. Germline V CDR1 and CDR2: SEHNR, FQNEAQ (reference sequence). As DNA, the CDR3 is TGTGCCAGCAGCCAGGGGGACTACCAAGAGACCCAGTACTTC. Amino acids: CASSQGDYQETQYF.

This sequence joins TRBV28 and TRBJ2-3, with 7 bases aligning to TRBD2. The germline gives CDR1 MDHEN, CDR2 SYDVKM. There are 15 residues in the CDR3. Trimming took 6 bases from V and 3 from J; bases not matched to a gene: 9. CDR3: CASSPGLGFTDTQYF. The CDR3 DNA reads TGTGCCAGCAGCCCAGGACTAGGGTTTACAGATACGCAGTATTTT.

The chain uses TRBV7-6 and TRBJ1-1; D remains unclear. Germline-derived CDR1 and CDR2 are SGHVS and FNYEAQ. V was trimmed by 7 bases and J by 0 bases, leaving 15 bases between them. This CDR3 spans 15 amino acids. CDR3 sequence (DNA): TGTGCCAGCACCCCTTCTGGGAGTTTGAACACTGAAGCTTTCTTT. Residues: CASTPSGSLNTEAFF.

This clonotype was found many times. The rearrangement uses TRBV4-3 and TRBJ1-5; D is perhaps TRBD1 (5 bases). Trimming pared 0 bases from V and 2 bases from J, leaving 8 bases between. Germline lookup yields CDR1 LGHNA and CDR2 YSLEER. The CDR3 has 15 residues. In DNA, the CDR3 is TGCGCCAGCAGCCAAGATGGGGGTGGCAATCAGCCCCAGCATTTT. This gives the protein CASSQDGGGNQPQHF.